These 4 T cell receptor beta chains share one sample of origin, sequenced in a study of post-analysis software for immune sequencing data. Findings and caveats of the study: Elevated frequency relative to controls characterized roughly five TRBV segments in patients, TRBV5-6, TRBV5-1 and TRBV20-1 among them.

Presence of unique molecular identifiers characterized the TCR beta cDNA libraries. TCRdb recomputed calls from the PCR reads with MiXCR, one row per CDR3 protein. This sample has about 820,000 distinct CDR3 sequences, with approximately 50% found just once. Antigen specificity for these receptors is unknown. Material: blood. Every receptor here comes from a girl aged 5 to 17 with multiple sclerosis.

V gene TRBV5-1 combines with J gene TRBJ2-5; possibly TRBD2 for D (6 bases). The V end was cut by 6 bases, the J end by 2 bases, with 11 bases between. The germline V gene encodes CDR1 SGHRS and CDR2 YFSETQ. There are 13 residues in the CDR3. The CDR3 nucleotides read TGCGCCAGCACCGAGGCGGGGCAAGAGACCCAGTACTTC. Translating it yields CASTEAGQETQYF.

The chain carries TRBV5-1 and TRBJ1-5; 10 bases are a match to TRBD1. CDR3 length equals 15 residues. The V segment lost 4 bases and the J segment 9 bases; nucleotides outside the gene matches: 10. In germline, CDR1 is SGHRS, CDR2 YFSETQ. In nucleotides, the CDR3 is TGCGCCAGCAGCGTCCAGACAGGGGGCGGGTGGCCCCAGCATTTT. Translation gives CASSVQTGGGWPQHF.

Worth noting for this clonotype: One end of the junction varies from germline; a read error may be responsible. V is TRBV15 and J is TRBJ2-6; 9 positions agree with TRBD1. The germline CDR1 and CDR2 sequences are LNHNV and YYDKDF (reference sequence). The CDR3 covers 15 residues. CDR3 region: CATGTGKSGVNVLTF. In DNA, the CDR3 is TGTGCCACCGGGACAGGGAAATCTGGGGTCAACGTCCTGACTTTC.

J is TRBJ2-3 and V is TRBV7-9; D is possibly TRBD1 or TRBD2 (6 bases each). The germline gives CDR1 SEHNR, CDR2 FQNEAQ (reference sequence). V lost 5 bases and J lost 0, with 18 bases in between. The CDR3 loop spans 17 amino acids. Here the CDR3 DNA reads TGTGCCAGCAGCCTTAGTACAACAGGGACTAGCACAGATACGCAGTATTTT. This translates into CASSLSTTGTSTDTQYF.